Following are 13 T cell receptor beta chains from one sample sequenced in a study of blood T cell repertoires in COVID-19. Here immunoSEQ multiplex PCR was the method, and the copy in TCRdb shows in-frame clones only, minus some. The table includes 200,000 to 300,000 clones, 88% detected once. Sample: peripheral blood. Receptor source: a man aged 60 to 69 who had recovered from COVID-19.

V and J are TRBV6-5 and TRBJ2-7, with D possibly TRBD2 on 6 matching bases. The CDR3 has 14 residues. The V end lost 6 bases, the J end lost 2 bases, and 14 bases lay between the germline ends. CDR1 and CDR2 (germline): MNHEY, SVGAGI. DNA of the CDR3: TGTGCCAGCAGCACTGGAACGGGGGCCTACGAGCAGTACTTC. Protein sequence: CASSTGTGAYEQYF.

The chain couples TRBV2 to TRBJ2-5, with D perhaps matching TRBD2 (5 bases). The V gene's germline CDR1 is SNHLY and CDR2 FYNNEI. Trimming pared 0 bases from V and 5 bases from J, leaving 19 bases between. The CDR3 runs 17 residues. The CDR3, as DNA: TGTGCCAGCAGTGAAGCGCTTGGAGGCGGCGCTTACGAGACCCAGTACTTC. This sequence encodes CASSEALGGGAYETQYF.

The rearrangement joins TRBV5-1 to TRBJ2-7, with 9 bases identical to TRBD1. J lost 5 bases, V lost 0 bases, and 3 bases had no gene match. CDR3 length: 14 residues. The germline V gene encodes CDR1 SGHRS and CDR2 YFSETQ. CDR3: CASSLADRGDEQYF. The CDR3 DNA is TGCGCCAGCAGCTTGGCGGACAGGGGCGACGAGCAGTACTTC.

The chain employs TRBV2 and TRBJ1-1, with D possibly TRBD1 on 5 matching bases. This CDR3 is built from 11 residues. Deletions cut 4 bases from V and 7 bases from J, with 7 bases between. Germline CDR1 and CDR2: SNHLY and FYNNEI. CDR3 DNA sequence: TGTGCCAGCAGTGTGGGGCATGAAGCTTTCTTT. Encoded protein: CASSVGHEAFF.

The gene calls are TRBV30 and TRBJ1-1; 7 nucleotides align to TRBD1. The length of the CDR3 is 19 residues. V was clipped by 0 bases and J by 6 bases; unmatched bases: 22. Per the germline V gene, CDR1 is GTSNPN and CDR2 is SVGIG (reference sequence). CDR3 sequence: CAWSVQGTTPLFERAEAFF. CDR3 DNA: TGTGCCTGGAGTGTACAGGGGACCACCCCGTTGTTCGAACGAGCTGAAGCTTTCTTT.

The chain is built from TRBV30 and TRBJ2-1, with 16 bases identical to TRBD2. CDR3 length: 18 residues. Losses at the gene ends were 3 bases for V and 7 bases for J; bases not matched to a gene: 12. Per the germline V gene, CDR1 is GTSNPN and CDR2 is SVGIG (reference sequence). This CDR3 is CAWSPGLAGGGFGNEQFF. The CDR3 DNA reads TGTGCCTGGAGCCCGGGACTAGCGGGGGGGGGATTTGGGAATGAGCAGTTCTTC.

This clone came up once. The chain recombines TRBV5-4 with TRBJ2-2, with 13 bases identical to TRBD2. Germline loops: CDR1 SGHNT, CDR2 YYREEE (reference sequence). V dropped 2 bases and J dropped 5; count of bases not matched to a gene: 6. The CDR3 loop spans 17 amino acids. Here the CDR3 DNA reads TGTGCCAGCAGCTTTTCGGGGACTAGCGGGAAGACCGGGGAGCTGTTTTTT. This gives the protein CASSFSGTSGKTGELFF.

This chain uses TRBV6-5 with TRBJ1-2; D remains unclear. Trimming stripped 6 bases from V and 10 bases from J, with 9 bases between. The CDR3 runs to 10 residues. Germline V CDR1 and CDR2: MNHEY, SVGAGI. The CDR3 DNA is TGTGCCAGCAGCAAAGGAGACTACACCTTC. Translation gives CASSKGDYTF.

The V call is TRBV5-6, the J call TRBJ2-7; TRBD2 matches 8 bases. V shed 0 bases, J shed 2 bases, and the junction held 4 bases outside the gene matches. Germline loops: CDR1 SGHDT, CDR2 YYEEEE. This CDR3 is built from 15 residues. The CDR3 DNA reads as TGTGCCAGCAGCTTGGCGGGGGGGCCCACCTACGAGCAGTACTTC. Translating gives CASSLAGGPTYEQYF.

This rearrangement joins TRBV6-1 to TRBJ1-5; TRBD1 aligns across 7 bases. This CDR3 spans 16 amino acids. Germline V lookup: CDR1 MNHNS, CDR2 SASEGT. V was pared by 4 bases and J by 0 bases, with 6 bases of the junction left unmatched. CDR3 region: CASSGRGLVSNQPQHF. Written as DNA, the CDR3 is TGTGCCAGCAGTGGGAGGGGGCTTGTTAGCAATCAGCCCCAGCATTTT.

The chain couples TRBV20-1 to TRBJ1-4; a possible D gene is TRBD1 (6 bases). CDR1 is DFQATT, CDR2 SNEGSKA, per germline (reference sequence). Between the trimmed V and J ends, which lost 3 bases and 13 bases, there was a span of 15 bases. This CDR3 has 12 residues. The DNA for the CDR3 is TGCAGTGCTAGTGGACAGCTCGTAGGACTGTTTTTT. Its protein product is CSASGQLVGLFF.

This sequence joins TRBV9 and TRBJ2-1; the D gene is possibly TRBD1 (5 bases). Trimming cost V 0 bases and J 9 bases, with 13 bases left between them. The germline V gene has CDR1 SGDLS and CDR2 YYNGEE. The CDR3 length is 14 residues. CDR3 in amino acids: CASSVGRRGGEQFF. The CDR3 DNA follows: TGTGCCAGCAGCGTAGGGAGAAGGGGTGGTGAGCAGTTCTTC. Complete variable domain (other parts from reference TRBV9 and TRBJ2-1): DSGVTQTPKHLITATGQRVTLRCSPRSGDLSVYWYQQSLDQGLQFLIQYYNGEERAKGNILERFSAQQFPDLHSELNLSSLELGDSALYFCASSVGRRGGEQFFGPGTRLTVL.

The genes are TRBV24-1 and TRBJ2-1; 9 bases match TRBD1. Germline CDR1 is KGHDR and CDR2 is SFDVKD. The ends lost 3 bases at V and 9 bases at J; junction bases unmatched: 5. This CDR3 is built from 14 residues. CDR3 nucleotides: TGTGCCACCAGTGATCCTGGACAGGGGTCTGAGCAGTTCTTC. Protein: CATSDPGQGSEQFF.